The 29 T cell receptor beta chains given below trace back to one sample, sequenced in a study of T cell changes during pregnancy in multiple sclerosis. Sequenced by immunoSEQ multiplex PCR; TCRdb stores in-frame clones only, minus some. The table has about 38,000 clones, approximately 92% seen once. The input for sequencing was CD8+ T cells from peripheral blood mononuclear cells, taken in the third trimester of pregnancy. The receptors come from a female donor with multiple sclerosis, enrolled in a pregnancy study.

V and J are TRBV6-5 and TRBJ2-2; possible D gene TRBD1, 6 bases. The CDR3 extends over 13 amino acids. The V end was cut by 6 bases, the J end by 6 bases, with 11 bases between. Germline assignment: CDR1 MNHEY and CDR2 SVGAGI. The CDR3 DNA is TGTGCCAGCAGGGCCACAGGGCCCGGGGAGCTGTTTTTT. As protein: CASRATGPGELFF.

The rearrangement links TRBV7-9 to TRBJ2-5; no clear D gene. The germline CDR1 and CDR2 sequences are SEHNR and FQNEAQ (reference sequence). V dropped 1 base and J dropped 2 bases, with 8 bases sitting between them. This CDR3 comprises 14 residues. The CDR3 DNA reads TGTGCCAGCAGCTTAGACGGAGATCAAGAGACCCAGTACTTC. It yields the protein CASSLDGDQETQYF.

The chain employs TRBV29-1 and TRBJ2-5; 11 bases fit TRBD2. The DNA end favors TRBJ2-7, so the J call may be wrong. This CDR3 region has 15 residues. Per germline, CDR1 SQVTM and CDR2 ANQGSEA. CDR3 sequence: CSVVGGLAEPYEQYF. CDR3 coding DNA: TGCAGCGTTGTTGGGGGACTAGCGGAACCCTACGAGCAGTACTTC.

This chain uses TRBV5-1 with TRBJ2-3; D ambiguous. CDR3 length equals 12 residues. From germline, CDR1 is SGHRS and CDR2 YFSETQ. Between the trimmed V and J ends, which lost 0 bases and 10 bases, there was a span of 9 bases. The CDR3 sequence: CASSLGESAQYF. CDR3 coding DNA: TGCGCCAGCAGCTTGGGTGAGAGTGCGCAGTATTTT.

CDR3 bases: TGTGCCAGCAGCTGGAGGACAGACAACACCGGGGAGCTGTTTTTT. Amino acid sequence: CASSWRTDNTGELFF. The chain carries TRBV11-1 and TRBJ2-2, with a possible D match to TRBD1 (6 bases). The ends were cut back, 4 bases at V and 2 bases at J, with 11 bases in the middle. The CDR3 is made up of 15 amino acids. Germline values: CDR1 SGHAT, CDR2 FQDESV (reference sequence).

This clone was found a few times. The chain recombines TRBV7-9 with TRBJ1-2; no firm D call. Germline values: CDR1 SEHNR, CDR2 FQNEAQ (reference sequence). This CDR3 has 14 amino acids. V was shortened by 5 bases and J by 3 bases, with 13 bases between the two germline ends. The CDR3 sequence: CASSAPEGDYGYTF. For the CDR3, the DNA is TGTGCCAGCAGCGCCCCGGAGGGTGACTATGGCTACACCTTC.

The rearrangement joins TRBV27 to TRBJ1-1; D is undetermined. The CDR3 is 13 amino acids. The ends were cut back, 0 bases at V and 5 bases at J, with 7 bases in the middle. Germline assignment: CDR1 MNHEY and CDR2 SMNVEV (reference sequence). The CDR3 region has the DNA TGTGCCAGCAGTTTATCGAGATTTACTGAAGCTTTCTTT. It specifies CASSLSRFTEAFF.

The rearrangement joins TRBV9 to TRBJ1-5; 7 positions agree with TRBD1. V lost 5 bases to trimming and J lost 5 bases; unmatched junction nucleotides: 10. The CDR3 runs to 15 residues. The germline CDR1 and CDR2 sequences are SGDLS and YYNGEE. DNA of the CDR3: TGTGCCAGCAGGACCTTCCGGGACAGTGATCAGCCCCAGCATTTT. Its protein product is CASRTFRDSDQPQHF.

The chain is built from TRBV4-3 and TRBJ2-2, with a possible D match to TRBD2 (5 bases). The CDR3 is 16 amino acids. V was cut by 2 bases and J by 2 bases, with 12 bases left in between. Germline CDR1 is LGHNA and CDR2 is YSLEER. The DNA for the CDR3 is TGCGCCAGCAGCCAATGGAAGGACTCTAACACCGGGGAGCTGTTTTTT. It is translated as CASSQWKDSNTGELFF.

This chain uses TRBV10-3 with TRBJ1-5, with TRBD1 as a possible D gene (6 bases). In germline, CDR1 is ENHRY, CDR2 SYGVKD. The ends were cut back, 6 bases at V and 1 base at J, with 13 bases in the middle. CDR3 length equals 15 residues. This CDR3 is CAIRTGGHSNQPQHF. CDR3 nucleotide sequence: TGTGCCATCAGGACGGGGGGGCACAGCAATCAGCCCCAGCATTTT.

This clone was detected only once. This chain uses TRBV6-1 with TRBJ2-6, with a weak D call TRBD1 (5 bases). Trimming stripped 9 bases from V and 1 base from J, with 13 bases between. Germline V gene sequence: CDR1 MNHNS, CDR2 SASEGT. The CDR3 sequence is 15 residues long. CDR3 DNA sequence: TGTGCCAGTCAAGACAGCTTATCTGGGGCCAACGTCCTGACTTTC. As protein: CASQDSLSGANVLTF.

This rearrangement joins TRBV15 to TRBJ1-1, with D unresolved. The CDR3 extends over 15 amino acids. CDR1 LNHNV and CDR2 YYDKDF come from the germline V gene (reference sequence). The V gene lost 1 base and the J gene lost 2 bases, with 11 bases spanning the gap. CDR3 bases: TGTGCCACCAGCAGAGTTACAGCAATTAACACTGAAGCTTTCTTT. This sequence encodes CATSRVTAINTEAFF.

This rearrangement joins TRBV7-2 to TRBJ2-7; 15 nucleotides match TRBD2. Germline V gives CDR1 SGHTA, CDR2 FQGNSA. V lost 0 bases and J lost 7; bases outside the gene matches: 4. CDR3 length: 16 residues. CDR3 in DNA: TGTGCCAGCAGCTTAGCGGGACTAGCGGGAGGTCGAGAGCAGTACTTC. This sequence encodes CASSLAGLAGGREQYF.

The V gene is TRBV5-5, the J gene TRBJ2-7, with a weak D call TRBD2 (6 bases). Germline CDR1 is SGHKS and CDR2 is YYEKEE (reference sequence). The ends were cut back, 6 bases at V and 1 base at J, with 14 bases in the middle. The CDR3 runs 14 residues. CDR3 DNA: TGTGCCAGCACTTGGGGGACTTCGTCCTACGAGCAGTACTTC. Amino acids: CASTWGTSSYEQYF.

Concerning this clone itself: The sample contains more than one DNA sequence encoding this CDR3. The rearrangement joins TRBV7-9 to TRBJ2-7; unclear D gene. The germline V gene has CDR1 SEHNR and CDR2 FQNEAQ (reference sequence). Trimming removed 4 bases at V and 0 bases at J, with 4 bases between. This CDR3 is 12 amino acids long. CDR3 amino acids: CASSSYSYEQYF. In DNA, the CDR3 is TGTGCCAGCAGCTCCTACTCCTACGAGCAGTACTTC.

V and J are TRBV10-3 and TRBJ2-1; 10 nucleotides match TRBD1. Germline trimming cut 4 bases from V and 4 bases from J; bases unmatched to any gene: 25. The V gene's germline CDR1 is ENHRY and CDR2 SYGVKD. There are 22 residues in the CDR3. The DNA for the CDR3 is TGTGCCATCAGTGGGTGGCGGGGACAGGGGCGCTCCGCTGAAGGGGGATACAATGAGCAGTTCTTC. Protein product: CAISGWRGQGRSAEGGYNEQFF.

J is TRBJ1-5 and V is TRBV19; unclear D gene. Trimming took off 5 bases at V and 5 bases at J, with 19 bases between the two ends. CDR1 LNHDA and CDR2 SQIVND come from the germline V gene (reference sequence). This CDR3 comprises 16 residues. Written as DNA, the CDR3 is TGTGCCAGTAGTCCTCCTCCCGCGGTATGGGATCAGCCCCAGCATTTT. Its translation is CASSPPPAVWDQPQHF.

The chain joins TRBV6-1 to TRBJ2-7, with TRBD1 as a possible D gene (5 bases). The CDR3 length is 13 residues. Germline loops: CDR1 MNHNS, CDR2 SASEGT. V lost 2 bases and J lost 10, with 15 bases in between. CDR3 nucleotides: TGTGCCAGCAGTGAATTGGTGACAGATCCCCAGTACTTC. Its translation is CASSELVTDPQYF.

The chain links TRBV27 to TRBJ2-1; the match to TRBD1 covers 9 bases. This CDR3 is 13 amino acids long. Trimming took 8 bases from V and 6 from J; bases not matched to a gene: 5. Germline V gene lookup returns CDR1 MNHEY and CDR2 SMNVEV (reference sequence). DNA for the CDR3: TGTGCCAGCCGTGGGACAGGGTCCAATGAGCAGTTCTTC. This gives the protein CASRGTGSNEQFF.

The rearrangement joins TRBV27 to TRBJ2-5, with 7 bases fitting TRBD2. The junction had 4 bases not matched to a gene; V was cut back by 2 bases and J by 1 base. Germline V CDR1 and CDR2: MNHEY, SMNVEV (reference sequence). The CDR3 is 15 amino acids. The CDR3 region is CASSLGSGFQETQYF. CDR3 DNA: TGTGCCAGCAGTTTAGGTAGCGGGTTCCAAGAGACCCAGTACTTC.

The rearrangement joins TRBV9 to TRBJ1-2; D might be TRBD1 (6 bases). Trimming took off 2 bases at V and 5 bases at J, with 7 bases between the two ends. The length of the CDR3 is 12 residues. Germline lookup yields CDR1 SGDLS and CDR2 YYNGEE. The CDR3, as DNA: TGTGCCAGCAGCGTCACAGGGTATGGCTACACCTTC. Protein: CASSVTGYGYTF.

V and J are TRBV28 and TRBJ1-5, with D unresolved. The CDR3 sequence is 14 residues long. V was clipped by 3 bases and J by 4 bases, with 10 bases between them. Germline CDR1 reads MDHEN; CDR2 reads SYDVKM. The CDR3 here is CASSFFGENQPQHF. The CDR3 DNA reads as TGTGCCAGCAGTTTTTTCGGGGAGAATCAGCCCCAGCATTTT.

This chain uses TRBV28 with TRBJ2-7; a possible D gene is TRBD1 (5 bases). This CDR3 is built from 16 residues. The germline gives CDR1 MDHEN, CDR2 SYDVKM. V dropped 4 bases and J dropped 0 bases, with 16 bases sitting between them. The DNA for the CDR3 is TGTGCCAGCAGTTCCGATCACCCCGACAGCTCCTACGAGCAGTACTTC. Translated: CASSSDHPDSSYEQYF.

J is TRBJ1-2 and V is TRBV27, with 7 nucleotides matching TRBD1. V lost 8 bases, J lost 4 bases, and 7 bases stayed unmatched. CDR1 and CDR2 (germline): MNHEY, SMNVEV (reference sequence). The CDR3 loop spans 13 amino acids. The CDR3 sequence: CASSQGGIYGYTF. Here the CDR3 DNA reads TGTGCCAGCTCCCAGGGGGGTATCTATGGCTACACCTTC.

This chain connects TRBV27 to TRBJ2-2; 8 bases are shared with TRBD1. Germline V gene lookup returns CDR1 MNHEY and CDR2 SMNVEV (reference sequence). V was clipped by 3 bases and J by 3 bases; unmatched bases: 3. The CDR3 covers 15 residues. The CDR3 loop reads CASSFVTGDTGELFF. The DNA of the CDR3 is TGTGCCAGCAGTTTTGTGACAGGGGACACCGGGGAGCTGTTTTTT.

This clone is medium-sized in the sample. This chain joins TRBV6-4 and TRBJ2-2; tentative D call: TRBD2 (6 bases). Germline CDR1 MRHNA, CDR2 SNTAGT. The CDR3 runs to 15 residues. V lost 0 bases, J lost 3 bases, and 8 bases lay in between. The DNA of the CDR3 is TGTGCCAGCAGTGACTCGTCGGGAGACACCGGGGAGCTGTTTTTT. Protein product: CASSDSSGDTGELFF.

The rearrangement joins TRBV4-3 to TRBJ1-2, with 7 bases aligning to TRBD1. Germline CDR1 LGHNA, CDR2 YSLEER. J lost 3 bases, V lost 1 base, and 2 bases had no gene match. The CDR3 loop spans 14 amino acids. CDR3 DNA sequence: TGCGCCAGCAGCCAAGGAGGGGGCGACTATGGCTACACCTTC. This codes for CASSQGGGDYGYTF.

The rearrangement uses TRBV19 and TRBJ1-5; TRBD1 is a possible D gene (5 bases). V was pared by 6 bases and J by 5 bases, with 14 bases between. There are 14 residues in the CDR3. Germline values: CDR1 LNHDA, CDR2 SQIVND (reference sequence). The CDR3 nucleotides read TGTGCCAGTAGGGCCGGGACTCCGGATCAGCCCCAGCATTTT. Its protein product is CASRAGTPDQPQHF. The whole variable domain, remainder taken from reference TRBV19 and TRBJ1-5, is DGGITQSPKYLFRKEGQNVTLSCEQNLNHDAMYWYRQDPGQGLRLIYYSQIVNDFQKGDIAEGYSVSREKKESFPLTVTSAQKNPTAFYLCASRAGTPDQPQHFGDGTRLSIL.

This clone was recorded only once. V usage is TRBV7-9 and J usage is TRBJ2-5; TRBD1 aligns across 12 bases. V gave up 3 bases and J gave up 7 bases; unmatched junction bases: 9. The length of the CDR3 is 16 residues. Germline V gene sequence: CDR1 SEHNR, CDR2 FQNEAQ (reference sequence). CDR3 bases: TGTGCCAGCAGCTTGACGGGACAGGGGGCGCGCGGGACCCAGTACTTC. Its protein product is CASSLTGQGARGTQYF.